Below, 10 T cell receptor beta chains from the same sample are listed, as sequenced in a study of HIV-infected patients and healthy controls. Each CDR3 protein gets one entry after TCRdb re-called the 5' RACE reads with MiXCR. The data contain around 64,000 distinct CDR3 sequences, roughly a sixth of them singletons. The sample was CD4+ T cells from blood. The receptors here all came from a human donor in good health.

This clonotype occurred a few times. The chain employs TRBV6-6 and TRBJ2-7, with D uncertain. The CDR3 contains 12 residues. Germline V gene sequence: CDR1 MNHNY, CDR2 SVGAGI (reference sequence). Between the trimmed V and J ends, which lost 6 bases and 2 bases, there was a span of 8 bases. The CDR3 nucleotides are TGTGCCAGCAGCGACGGAACCTACGAGCAGTACTTC. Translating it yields CASSDGTYEQYF.

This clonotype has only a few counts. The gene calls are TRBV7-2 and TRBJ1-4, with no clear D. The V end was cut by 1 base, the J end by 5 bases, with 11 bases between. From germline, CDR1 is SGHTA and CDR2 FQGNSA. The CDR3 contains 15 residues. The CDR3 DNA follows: TGTGCCAGCAGCTTAGTCTGGGGAGACAATGAAAAACTGTTTTTT. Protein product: CASSLVWGDNEKLFF.

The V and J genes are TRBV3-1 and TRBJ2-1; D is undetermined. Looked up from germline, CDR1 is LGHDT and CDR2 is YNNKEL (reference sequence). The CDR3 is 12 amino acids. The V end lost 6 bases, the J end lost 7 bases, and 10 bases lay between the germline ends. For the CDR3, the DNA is TGTGCCAGCAGTCAAACCGCGAATGAGCAGTTCTTC. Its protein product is CASSQTANEQFF.

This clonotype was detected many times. The CDR3 region has the DNA TGTGCCAGCATCCCTCAGGGGGAGGGTAATTCACCCCTCCACTTT. Its protein is CASIPQGEGNSPLHF. The rearrangement uses TRBV28 and TRBJ1-6; 7 positions match TRBD1. Per germline, CDR1 MDHEN and CDR2 SYDVKM. CDR3 size: 15 residues. V dropped 7 bases and J dropped 6; count of bases not matched to a gene: 9.

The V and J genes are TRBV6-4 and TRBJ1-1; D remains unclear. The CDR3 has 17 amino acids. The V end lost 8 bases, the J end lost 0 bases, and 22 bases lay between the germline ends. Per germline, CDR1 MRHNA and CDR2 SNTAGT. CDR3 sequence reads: CASPCGKETVMNTEAFF. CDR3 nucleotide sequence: TGTGCCAGCCCGTGCGGGAAGGAAACCGTCATGAACACTGAAGCTTTCTTT.

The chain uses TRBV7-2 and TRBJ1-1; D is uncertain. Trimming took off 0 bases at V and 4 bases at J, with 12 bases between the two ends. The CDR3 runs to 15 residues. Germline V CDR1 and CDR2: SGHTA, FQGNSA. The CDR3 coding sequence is TGTGCCAGCAGCTTAGCGCGGGGTTCGGGCACTGAAGCTTTCTTT. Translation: CASSLARGSGTEAFF.

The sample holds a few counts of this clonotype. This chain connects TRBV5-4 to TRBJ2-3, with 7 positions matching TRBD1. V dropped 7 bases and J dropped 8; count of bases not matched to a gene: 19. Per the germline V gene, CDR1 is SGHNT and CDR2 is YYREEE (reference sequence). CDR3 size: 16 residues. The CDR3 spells CASSLTSGTPGGTQYF. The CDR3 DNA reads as TGTGCCAGCTCTCTCACTTCCGGGACCCCAGGGGGTACGCAGTATTTT.

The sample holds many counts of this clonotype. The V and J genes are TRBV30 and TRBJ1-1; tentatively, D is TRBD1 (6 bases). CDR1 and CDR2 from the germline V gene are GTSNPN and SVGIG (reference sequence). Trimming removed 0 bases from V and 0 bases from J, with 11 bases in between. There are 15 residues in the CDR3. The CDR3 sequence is CAWSVQGAMNTEAFF. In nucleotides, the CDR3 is TGTGCCTGGAGTGTACAGGGCGCGATGAACACTGAAGCTTTCTTT.

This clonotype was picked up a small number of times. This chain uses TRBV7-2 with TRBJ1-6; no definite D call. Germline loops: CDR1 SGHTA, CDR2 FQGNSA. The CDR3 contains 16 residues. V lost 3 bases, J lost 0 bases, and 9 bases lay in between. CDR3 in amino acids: CASSLRKSSYNSPLHF. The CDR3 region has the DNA TGTGCCAGCAGCTTGCGCAAGAGCTCCTATAATTCACCCCTCCACTTT.

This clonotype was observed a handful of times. The CDR3 DNA reads TGTGCCAGCAGCCGCCACCTCTCGAGGGGAAAAGCAGATACGCAGTATTTT. Translation: CASSRHLSRGKADTQYF. This chain uses TRBV3-1 with TRBJ2-3; TRBD1 or TRBD2 may be the D gene (5 bases each). With 4 bases removed from V and 4 bases from J, the gap between germline ends came to 21 bases. The CDR3 runs to 17 residues. CDR1 LGHDT and CDR2 YNNKEL come from the germline V gene (reference sequence).